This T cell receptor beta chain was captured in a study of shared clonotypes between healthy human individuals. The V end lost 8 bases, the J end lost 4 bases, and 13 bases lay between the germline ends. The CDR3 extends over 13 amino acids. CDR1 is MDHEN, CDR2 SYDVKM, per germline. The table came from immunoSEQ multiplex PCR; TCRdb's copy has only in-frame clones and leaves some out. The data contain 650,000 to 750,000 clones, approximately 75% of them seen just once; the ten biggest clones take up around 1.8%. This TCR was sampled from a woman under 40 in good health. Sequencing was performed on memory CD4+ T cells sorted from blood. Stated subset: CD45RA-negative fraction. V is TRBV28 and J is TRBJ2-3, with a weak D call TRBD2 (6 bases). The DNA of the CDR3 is TGTGCCAGCTCCGGGAGTTGGGCAGATACGCAGTATTTT. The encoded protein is CASSGSWADTQYF.